This T cell receptor beta chain is drawn from a study of T cells in Graves' hyperthyroidism and ophthalmopathy (dated by TCRdb to the late 2010s). General notes on the study: Peripheral blood samples were taken at initial diagnosis, before any treatment was given. To identify distinguishing TCR V-J signatures, a discovery cohort of 90 to 100 patients was used, comprising some 45 with Graves' ophthalmopathy and around 60 with stable Graves' hyperthyroidism. Prospective prediction of ophthalmopathy was tested in an independent validation cohort of 18 to 20 hyperthyroidism patients and 15 to 17 patients who later progressed to ophthalmopathy. The 75 to 100 discovery patients were randomly split 7:3 into training and test sets. In about 6 Graves' hyperthyroidism patients, the study also compared T-cell repertoires from thyroid tissue with T-cell repertoires from blood. After sampling, hyperthyroidism patients received methimazole starting at 30 mg daily, and ophthalmopathy patients received high-dose intravenous methylprednisolone. The paper describes TCR Vbeta CDR3 sequencing of around 130 peripheral blood samples, made up of under 50 ophthalmopathy patients, roughly 72 hyperthyroidism patients and around 17 progressor patients.

Ophthalmopathy patients had moderately to severely active disease, with a Clinical Activity Score of 3 or more, a NOSPECS grade of 4 or more, and a disease duration of less than 3 months. Any patient with an uncontrolled infection, another autoimmune disease, pregnancy or lactation was excluded. Diagnoses were based on clinical symptoms, serum thyroxine and TRAb, thyroid ultrasound and orbital computed tomography. Ficoll-Paque density gradient centrifugation was used to isolate PBMCs from approximately 10 ml of fresh peripheral blood. Total RNA was extracted using Trizol reagent, and RNA quality was assessed on an Agilent 2100 Bioanalyzer. What the work shows at the level of the full study, not this receptor alone: Most expanded thyroid clonotypes (frequency above 0.001) were also found in blood, which suggests that blood repertoires may mirror thyroid immune responses. A model built on a 13 V-J signature distinguished ophthalmopathy from stable hyperthyroidism, reaching around 90% sensitivity and approximately 83% specificity in cross-validation and 80%/75% in testing. In validation, the model predicted progression to ophthalmopathy a median of 6.5 months before onset, with about 71% sensitivity and 72.22% specificity. No statistical method was used to set the sample size in advance, and investigators knew the group allocation.

CDR1 and CDR2, looked up from the germline V gene, are ENHRY and SYGVKD. The germline ends are 14 bases apart after V is trimmed by 0 bases and J by 8 bases. Its CDR3 holds 15 amino acids, cysteine through phenylalanine. Left in the record is the CDR3 DNA by itself, 45 bases read in frame from the first base. The TCR beta CDR3 regions were amplified from RNA transcripts. For the first round of RT-PCR on the TCR CDR3, the HTBI primer set was used together with the Qiagen OneStep RT-PCR kit. The libraries were constructed in a second round of multiplex PCR and then size-selected and purified. Sequencing of the libraries was done on an Illumina HiSeq2000 using paired-end 100 bp reads. The authors processed their data as follows. SOAPnuke was used to process the raw data, removing reads that contained adapters or uncalled bases, had a mean Phred below 15, or lacked an exact match to the constant primer or identifier. COPE v1.2.5 was used to merge the high-quality paired reads, and each unique nucleotide sequence was defined as a clonotype. MiTCR v1.1 was used to align clonotypes to the IMGT TRBV, TRBD and TRBJ reference segments. The analysis included only V-J combinations with a frequency above 0.0001, which together covered about 99% of the repertoires. The TCS score was defined as the ratio of F50 (clonal expansion) to E x V (chaos), calculated using BLOSUM62-based TCRdist between CDR3 peptides within each V-J. Welch's t-statistics and random forest reduced some 510 V-J features to roughly 13, which were used in a naive Bayes classifier (R e1071). TCRdb redid the processing of the public reads, applying fastp at Q25 and MiXCR, and retained in-frame beta chains. Rows with a matching CDR3 protein are joined into one entry that keeps the most common DNA and genes. The V and J calls follow TCRdb's processing rather than the paper's. This sample holds about 600,000 distinct CDR3 sequences; roughly 15% were observed only once. The ten largest clonotypes hold under 3.5% of the sample.

About this clonotype: Its target antigen remains unknown. No base quality values were provided; no much bigger clone lies one nucleotide off.

The V and J genes are TRBV10-3 and TRBJ2-1; TRBD2 is a possible D gene, resting on 7 matching bases. Sequenced sample: blood. This TCR derives from a woman aged 40 to 50 with Graves' ophthalmopathy. The encoded CDR3 is CAISESLVGGDEQFF. The DNA sequence is as follows: TGTGCCATCAGTGAGTCCCTAGTAGGGGGGGATGAGCAGTTCTTC.